What follows is one TCR beta chain and its context. The sample is drawn from a study of blood T cell repertoires in COVID-19. Study overall: Spain, Italy and the United States supplied samples that represented acute and convalescent COVID-19. T cells, B-cell-depleted T cells, or PBMCs supplied cDNA or gDNA.

Authors' methods: Nucleated cell number was recorded as an estimate derived from reference gene primer amplification. Produced via immunoSEQ multiplex PCR; TCRdb's table is partial and in-frame only. That table supplies the V and J calls and clone size; D and trimming were determined from the DNA. Among more than 250,000 clones listed, about nine tenths were seen once. The CDR3 has 15 residues. CDR1 and CDR2 (germline): MDHEN, SYDVKM. V dropped 3 bases and J dropped 4 bases, with 12 bases sitting between them. This clonotype was sampled from a man aged 50 or older with active or convalescent COVID-19. The chain has TRBV28 and TRBJ2-2; tentatively, D is TRBD1 (5 bases). Material for sequencing was peripheral blood. Here the CDR3 DNA reads TGTGCCAGCAGTTTGAATGAAGGGGCCACCGGGGAGCTGTTTTTT. Translated, it gives CASSLNEGATGELFF.